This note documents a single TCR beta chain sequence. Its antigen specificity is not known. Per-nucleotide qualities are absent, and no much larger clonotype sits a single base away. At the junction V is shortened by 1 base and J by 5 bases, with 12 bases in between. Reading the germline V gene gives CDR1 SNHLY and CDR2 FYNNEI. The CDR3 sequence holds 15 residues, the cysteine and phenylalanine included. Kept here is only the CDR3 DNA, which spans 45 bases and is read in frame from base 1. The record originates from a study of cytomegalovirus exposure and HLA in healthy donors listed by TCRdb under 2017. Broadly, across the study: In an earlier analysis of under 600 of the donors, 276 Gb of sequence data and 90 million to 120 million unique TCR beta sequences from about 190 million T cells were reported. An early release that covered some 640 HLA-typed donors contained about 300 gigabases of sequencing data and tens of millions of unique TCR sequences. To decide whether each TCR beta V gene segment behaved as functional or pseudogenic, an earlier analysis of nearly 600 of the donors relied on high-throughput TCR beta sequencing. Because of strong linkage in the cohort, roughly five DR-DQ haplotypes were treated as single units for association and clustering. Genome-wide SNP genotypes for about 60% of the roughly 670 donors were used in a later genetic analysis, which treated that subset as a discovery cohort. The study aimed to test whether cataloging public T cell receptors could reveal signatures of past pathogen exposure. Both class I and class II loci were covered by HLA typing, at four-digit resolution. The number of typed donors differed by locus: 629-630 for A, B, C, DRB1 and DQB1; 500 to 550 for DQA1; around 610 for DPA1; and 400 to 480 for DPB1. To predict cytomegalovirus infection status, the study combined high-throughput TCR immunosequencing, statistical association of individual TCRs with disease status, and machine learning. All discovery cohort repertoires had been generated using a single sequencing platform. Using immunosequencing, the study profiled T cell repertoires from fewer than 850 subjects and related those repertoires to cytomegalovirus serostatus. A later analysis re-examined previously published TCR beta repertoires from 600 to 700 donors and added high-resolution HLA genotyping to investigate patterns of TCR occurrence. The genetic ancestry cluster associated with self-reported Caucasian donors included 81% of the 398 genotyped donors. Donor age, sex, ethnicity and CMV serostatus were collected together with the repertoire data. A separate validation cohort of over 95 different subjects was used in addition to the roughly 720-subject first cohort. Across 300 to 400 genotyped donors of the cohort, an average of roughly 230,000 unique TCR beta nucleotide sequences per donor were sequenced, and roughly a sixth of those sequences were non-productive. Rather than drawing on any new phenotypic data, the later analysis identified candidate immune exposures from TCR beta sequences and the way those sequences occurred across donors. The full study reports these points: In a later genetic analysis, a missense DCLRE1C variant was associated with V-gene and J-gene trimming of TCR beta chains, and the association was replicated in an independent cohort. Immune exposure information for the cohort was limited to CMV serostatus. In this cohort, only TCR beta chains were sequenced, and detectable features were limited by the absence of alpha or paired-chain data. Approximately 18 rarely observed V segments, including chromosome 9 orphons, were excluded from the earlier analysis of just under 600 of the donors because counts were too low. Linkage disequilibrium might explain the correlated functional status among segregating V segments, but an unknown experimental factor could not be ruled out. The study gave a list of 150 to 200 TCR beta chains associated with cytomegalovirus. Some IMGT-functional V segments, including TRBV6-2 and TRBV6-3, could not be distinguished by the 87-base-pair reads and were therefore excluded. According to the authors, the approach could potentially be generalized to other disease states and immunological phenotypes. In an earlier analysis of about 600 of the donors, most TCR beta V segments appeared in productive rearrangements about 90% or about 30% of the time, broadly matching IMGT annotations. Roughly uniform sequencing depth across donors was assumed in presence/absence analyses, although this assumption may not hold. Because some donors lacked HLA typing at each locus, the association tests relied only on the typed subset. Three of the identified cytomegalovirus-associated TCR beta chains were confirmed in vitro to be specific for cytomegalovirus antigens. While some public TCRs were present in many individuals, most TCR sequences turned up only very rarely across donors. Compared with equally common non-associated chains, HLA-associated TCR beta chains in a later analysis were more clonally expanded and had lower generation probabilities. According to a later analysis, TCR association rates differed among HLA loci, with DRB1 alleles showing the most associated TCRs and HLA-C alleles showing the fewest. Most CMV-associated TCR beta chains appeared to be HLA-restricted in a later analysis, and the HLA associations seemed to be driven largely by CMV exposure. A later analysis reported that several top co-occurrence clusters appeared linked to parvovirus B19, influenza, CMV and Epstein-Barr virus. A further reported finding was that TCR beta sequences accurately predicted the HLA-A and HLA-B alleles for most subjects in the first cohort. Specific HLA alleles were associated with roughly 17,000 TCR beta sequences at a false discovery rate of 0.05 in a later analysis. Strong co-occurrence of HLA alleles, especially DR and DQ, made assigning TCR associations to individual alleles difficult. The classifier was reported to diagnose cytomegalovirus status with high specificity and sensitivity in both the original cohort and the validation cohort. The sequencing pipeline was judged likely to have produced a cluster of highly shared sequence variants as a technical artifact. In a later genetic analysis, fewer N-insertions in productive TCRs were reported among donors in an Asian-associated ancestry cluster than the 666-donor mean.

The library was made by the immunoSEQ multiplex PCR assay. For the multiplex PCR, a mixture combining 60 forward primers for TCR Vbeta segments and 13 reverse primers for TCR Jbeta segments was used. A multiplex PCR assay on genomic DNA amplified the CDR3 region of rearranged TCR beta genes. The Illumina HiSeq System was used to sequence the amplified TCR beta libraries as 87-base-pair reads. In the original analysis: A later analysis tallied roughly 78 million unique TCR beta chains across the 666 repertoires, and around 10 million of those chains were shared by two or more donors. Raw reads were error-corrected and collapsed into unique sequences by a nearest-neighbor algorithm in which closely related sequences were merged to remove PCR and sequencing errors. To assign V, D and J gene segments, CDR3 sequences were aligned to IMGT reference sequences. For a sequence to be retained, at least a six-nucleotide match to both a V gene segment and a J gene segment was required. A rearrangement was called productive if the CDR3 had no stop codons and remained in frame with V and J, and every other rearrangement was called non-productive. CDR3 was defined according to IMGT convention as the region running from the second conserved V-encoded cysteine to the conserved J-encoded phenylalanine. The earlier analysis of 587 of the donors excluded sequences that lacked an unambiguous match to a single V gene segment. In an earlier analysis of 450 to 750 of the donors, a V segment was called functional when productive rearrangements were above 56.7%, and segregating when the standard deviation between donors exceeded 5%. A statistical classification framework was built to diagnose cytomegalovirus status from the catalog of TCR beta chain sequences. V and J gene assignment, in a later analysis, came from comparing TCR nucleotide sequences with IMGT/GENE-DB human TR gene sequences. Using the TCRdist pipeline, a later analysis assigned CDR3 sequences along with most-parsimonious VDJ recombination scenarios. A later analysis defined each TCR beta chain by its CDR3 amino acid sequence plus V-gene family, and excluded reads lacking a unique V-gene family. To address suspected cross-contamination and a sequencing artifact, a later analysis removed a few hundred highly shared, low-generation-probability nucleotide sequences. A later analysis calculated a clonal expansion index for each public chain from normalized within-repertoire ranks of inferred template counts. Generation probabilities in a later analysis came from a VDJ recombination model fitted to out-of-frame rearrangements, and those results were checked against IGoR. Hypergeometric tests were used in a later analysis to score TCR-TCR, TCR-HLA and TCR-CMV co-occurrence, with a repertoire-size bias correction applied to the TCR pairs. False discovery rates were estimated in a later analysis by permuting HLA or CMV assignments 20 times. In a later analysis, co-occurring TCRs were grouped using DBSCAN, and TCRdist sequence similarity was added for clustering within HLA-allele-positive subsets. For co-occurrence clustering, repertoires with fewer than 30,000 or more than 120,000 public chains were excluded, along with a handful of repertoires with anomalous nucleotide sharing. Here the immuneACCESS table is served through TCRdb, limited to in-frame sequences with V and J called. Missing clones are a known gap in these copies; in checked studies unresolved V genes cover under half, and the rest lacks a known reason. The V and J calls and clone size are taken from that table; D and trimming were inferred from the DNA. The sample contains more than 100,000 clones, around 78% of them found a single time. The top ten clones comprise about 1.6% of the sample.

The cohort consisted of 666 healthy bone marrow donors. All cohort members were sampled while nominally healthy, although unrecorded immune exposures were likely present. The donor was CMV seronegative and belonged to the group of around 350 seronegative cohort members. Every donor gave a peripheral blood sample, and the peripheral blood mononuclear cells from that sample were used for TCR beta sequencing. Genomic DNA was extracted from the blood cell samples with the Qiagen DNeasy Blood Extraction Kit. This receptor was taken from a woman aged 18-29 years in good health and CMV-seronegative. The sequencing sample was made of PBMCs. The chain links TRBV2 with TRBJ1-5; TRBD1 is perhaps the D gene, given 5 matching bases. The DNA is TGTGCCAGCAGTGAAGGTGAAGGGGAACATCAGCCCCAGCATTTT. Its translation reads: CASSEGEGEHQPQHF.